These T cell receptor beta chains were read from a single sample in a study of cytomegalovirus exposure and HLA in healthy donors. Sequenced by immunoSEQ multiplex PCR; TCRdb stores in-frame clones only, minus some. The repertoire consists of about 310,000 clones, with roughly 90% occurring once and the leading ten covering around 0.96%. The specimen was PBMCs. These receptors came from a young man in good health and CMV-seronegative. Each CDR3 is given with its conserved first and last residue. The D gene is left open where the match is weak. Size tells how often a clone was seen (once, few, many) or the class of an expanded clone, and some rows leave it out.

v_gene	abundance	d_gene	j_gene	len	CDR3nt	CDR3aa
TRBV2	once	NA	TRBJ2-3	13	TGTGCCAGCTGGGACACAATCACAGATACGCAGTATTTT	CASWDTITDTQYF
TRBV5-1	NA	NA	TRBJ1-2	18	TGCGCCAGCAGCTTGGTCAGGTCAGCACAGCTCCCCAACTATGGCTACACCTTC	CASSLVRSAQLPNYGYTF
TRBV5-6	once	NA	TRBJ1-5	15	TGTGCCAGCAGCCGTTCGGGGGGGAGCAATCAGCCCCAGCATTTT	CASSRSGGSNQPQHF
TRBV4-3	NA	TRBD1	TRBJ1-1	14	TGCGCCAGCAGTTACGGGACAGGGGGCACTGAAGCTTTCTTT	CASSYGTGGTEAFF
TRBV4-2	NA	NA	TRBJ2-1	15	TGTGCCAGCAGCCAAGATTCCCAGAAGCGCAATGAGCAGTTCTTC	CASSQDSQKRNEQFF
TRBV5-1	NA	TRBD2	TRBJ2-2	15	TGCGCCAGCAGCTTGAGCTACGGGAGGGCCGGGGAGCTGTTTTTT	CASSLSYGRAGELFF
TRBV7-8	few	TRBD1	TRBJ1-2	15	TGTGCCAGCAGTGGAGGAGTGGAGGGGGCTTATGGCTACACCTTC	CASSGGVEGAYGYTF
TRBV2	NA	TRBD1	TRBJ2-3	14	TGTGCCAGCAGCGGGGACAGGGGCACAGATACGCAGTATTTT	CASSGDRGTDTQYF
TRBV27	once	NA	TRBJ1-2	16	TGTGCCAGCAGTCCTTACTCAGGCGTTCCTAACTATGGCTACACCTTC	CASSPYSGVPNYGYTF
TRBV5-1	NA	TRBD1	TRBJ2-2	17	TGCGCCAGCAGCTTGGATCCGGACAGGGGAAACACCGGGGAGCTGTTTTTT	CASSLDPDRGNTGELFF
TRBV6-4	few	NA	TRBJ1-1	14	TGTGCCAGCAGTCCCAGGGGAGAGGACACTGAAGCTTTCTTT	CASSPRGEDTEAFF
TRBV23-1	NA	NA	TRBJ2-5	14	TGCGCCAGCAGTCAATCTCGACAGTTGGAGACCCAGTACTTC	CASSQSRQLETQYF
TRBV4-2	once	TRBD1	TRBJ2-2	17	TGTGCCAGCAGCCCAAGAAGAAGGGGGCGATCGACCGGGGAGCTGTTTTTT	CASSPRRRGRSTGELFF
TRBV12-5	NA	TRBD1	TRBJ1-5	16	TGTGCTAGTGGTTTGGGGCAGGGGGATAGCAATCAGCCCCAGCATTTT	CASGLGQGDSNQPQHF
TRBV18	NA	TRBD1	TRBJ2-7	15	TGTGCCAGCTCACCTCCGGGGACAGGGCCGCTTGAGCAGTACTTC	CASSPPGTGPLEQYF
TRBV6-1	NA	NA	TRBJ1-2	16	TGTGCCAGCAGTGCCATAGCGGAGGGAGTGTCGAGCGGCTACACCTTC	CASSAIAEGVSSGYTF
TRBV27	NA	TRBD2	TRBJ2-3	14	TGTGCCAGCAGTTTATTTGGGAGGGCAGATACGCAGTATTTT	CASSLFGRADTQYF
TRBV19	NA	NA	TRBJ1-2	14	TGTGCCAGTAGTATAGCGGCAGGAAACTATGGCTACACCTTC	CASSIAAGNYGYTF
TRBV11-2	NA	TRBD2	TRBJ2-3	16	TGTGCCAGCAGCTTAGCTGGCGGGGGGGGTACAGATACGCAGTATTTT	CASSLAGGGGTDTQYF
TRBV7-9	NA	TRBD1	TRBJ1-4	15	TGTGCCAGCAGCTTAGGGACAGGGGGAGGGGAAAAACTGTTTTTT	CASSLGTGGGEKLFF
TRBV5-1	NA	TRBD1	TRBJ1-6	17	TGCGCCAGCAGCTTGGAAGGACAGGGATCCTATAATTCACCCCTCCACTTT	CASSLEGQGSYNSPLHF
TRBV11-2	few	NA	TRBJ1-1	11	TGTGCCAGCAGCGCGTACACTGAAGCTTTCTTT	CASSAYTEAFF
TRBV19	NA	TRBD2	TRBJ2-7	14	TGTGCCAGTAGTCCGGGACTAGCGTTCTACGAGCAGTACTTC	CASSPGLAFYEQYF
TRBV5-1	NA	TRBD2	TRBJ2-2	17	TGCGCCAGCAGCTTGGGAATAACTAGCGAGAGGGCCGGGGAGCTGTTTTTT	CASSLGITSERAGELFF
TRBV7-9	NA	NA	TRBJ1-6	17	TGTGCCAGCAGCCTGGGCAAGGGAGGCTCCTATAATTCACCCCTCCACTTT	CASSLGKGGSYNSPLHF
TRBV7-9	NA	TRBD1	TRBJ2-7	14	TGTGCCAGCAACCCGGGACAGGGATCCTACGAGCAGTACTTC	CASNPGQGSYEQYF
TRBV5-6	NA	NA	TRBJ1-2	13	TGTGCCAGCAGCTTTCTGGCAGGGCCTGGCTACACCTTC	CASSFLAGPGYTF
TRBV7-8	NA	NA	TRBJ1-1	16	TGTGCCAGCAGCTTAGCCCTTGACAGCATGAACACTGAAGCTTTCTTT	CASSLALDSMNTEAFF
TRBV11-2	NA	NA	TRBJ1-2	11	TGTGCCAGCAGCTCTTCAGGGAAAGGAACCTTC	CASSSSGKGTF
TRBV19	NA	TRBD2	TRBJ2-5	16	TGTGCCAGTAGTATGACTAGCGGGGGAAACCAAGAGACCCAGTACTTC	CASSMTSGGNQETQYF
TRBV19	NA	TRBD1	TRBJ1-2	16	TGTGCCAGTAGTCCCAAGGCCATCGGGACAGGAAAGGACTACACCTTC	CASSPKAIGTGKDYTF
TRBV11-2	NA	TRBD1	TRBJ2-3	17	TGTGCCAGCAGCTTAGAGGGGACAGGGTCTAGCACAGATACGCAGTATTTT	CASSLEGTGSSTDTQYF
TRBV5-1	NA	TRBD1	TRBJ1-6	16	TGCGCCAGCAGCTTGGACAGGGGGCAAAGTAATTCACCCCTCCACTTT	CASSLDRGQSNSPLHF
TRBV6-1	NA	TRBD2	TRBJ2-5	14	TGTGCCAGCAGTGCCTTAGCGGGGTATGAGACCCAGTACTTC	CASSALAGYETQYF
TRBV11-3	NA	TRBD1	TRBJ2-7	13	TGTGCCAGCAGCCGGACAGGGTGGCACGAGCAGTACTTC	CASSRTGWHEQYF
TRBV10-3	NA	NA	TRBJ1-2	11	TGTGCCTCCAGGGCGTTGGAAGGCTACACCTTC	CASRALEGYTF
TRBV9	NA	TRBD1	TRBJ1-2	14	TGTGCCAGCAACAAAAGGGACAGGGCACGAGGCTACACCTTC	CASNKRDRARGYTF
TRBV7-9	NA	TRBD1	TRBJ2-1	15	TGTGCCAGCAGCTTAGTTGCGGGACAGGGGAATGAGCAGTTCTTC	CASSLVAGQGNEQFF
TRBV5-6	NA	NA	TRBJ2-3	15	TGTGCCAGCAGCTTCAGTACACCAAGCACAGATACGCAGTATTTT	CASSFSTPSTDTQYF
TRBV15	NA	TRBD1	TRBJ1-5	19	TGTGCCACCAGCAGAGACCGGACAGGGAGCGTTTATAGCAATCAGCCCCAGCATTTT	CATSRDRTGSVYSNQPQHF
TRBV5-5	NA	NA	TRBJ1-5	15	TGTGCCAGCAGCTTGGGCTCGGGGTCTAATCAGCCCCAGCATTTT	CASSLGSGSNQPQHF
TRBV2	NA	NA	TRBJ1-1	15	TGTGCCAGCAGTGCCGCACTTACGGGGAGGACTGAAGCTTTCTTT	CASSAALTGRTEAFF